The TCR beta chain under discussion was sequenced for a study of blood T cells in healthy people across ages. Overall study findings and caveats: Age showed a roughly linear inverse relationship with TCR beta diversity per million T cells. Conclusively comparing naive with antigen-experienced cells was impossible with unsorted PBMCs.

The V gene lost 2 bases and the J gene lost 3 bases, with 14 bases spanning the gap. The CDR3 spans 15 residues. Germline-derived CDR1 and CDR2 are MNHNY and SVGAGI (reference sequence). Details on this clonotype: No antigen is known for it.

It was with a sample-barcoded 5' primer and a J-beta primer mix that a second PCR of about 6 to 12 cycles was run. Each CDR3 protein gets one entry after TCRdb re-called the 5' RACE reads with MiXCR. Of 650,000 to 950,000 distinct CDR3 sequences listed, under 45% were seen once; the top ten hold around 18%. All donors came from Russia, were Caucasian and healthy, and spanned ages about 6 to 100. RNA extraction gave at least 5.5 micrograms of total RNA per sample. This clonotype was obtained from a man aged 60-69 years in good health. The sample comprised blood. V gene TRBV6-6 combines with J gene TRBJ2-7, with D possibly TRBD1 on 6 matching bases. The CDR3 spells CASSYGGQTDYEQYF. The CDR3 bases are TGTGCCAGCAGTTACGGGGGCCAAACCGACTACGAGCAGTACTTC.